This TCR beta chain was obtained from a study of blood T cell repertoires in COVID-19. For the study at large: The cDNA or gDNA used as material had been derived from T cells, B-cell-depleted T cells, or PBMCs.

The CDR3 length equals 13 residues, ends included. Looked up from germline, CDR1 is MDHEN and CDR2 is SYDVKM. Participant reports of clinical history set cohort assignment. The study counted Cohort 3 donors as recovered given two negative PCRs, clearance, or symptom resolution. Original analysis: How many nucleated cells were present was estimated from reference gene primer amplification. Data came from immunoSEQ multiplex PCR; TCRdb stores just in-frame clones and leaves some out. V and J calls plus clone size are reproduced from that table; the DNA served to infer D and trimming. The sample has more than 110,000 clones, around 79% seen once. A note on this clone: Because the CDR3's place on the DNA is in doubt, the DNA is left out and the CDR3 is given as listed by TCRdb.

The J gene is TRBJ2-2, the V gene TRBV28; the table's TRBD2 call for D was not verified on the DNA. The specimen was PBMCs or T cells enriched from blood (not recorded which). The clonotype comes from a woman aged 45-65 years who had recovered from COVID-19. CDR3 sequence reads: CASILGGNGELFF.